This TCR beta chain was retrieved from a study of tumor-infiltrating lymphocytes in localized non-small cell lung cancer. The length of the CDR3 is 14 residues. Trimming stripped 4 bases from V and 0 bases from J, with 8 bases between. The germline V gene has CDR1 MGHRA and CDR2 YSYEKL. TCRdb keeps only in-frame clones here, not all; method: immunoSEQ multiplex PCR. The sample has around 7,700 clones, roughly 70% seen once. Sequences were obtained from lung tumor tissue. The origin of this receptor is a human donor with non-small cell lung cancer. V and J are TRBV4-1 and TRBJ2-3, with TRBD1 as a possible D gene (5 bases). This chain's CDR3 is CASSLGPSTDTQYF. CDR3 DNA: TGCGCCAGCAGCCTGGGGCCTAGCACAGATACGCAGTATTTT.